Shown below are 9 T cell receptor beta chains from a single sample sequenced in a study of OX40 agonist ivuxolimab in advanced cancers. TCRdb's table, derived via immunoSEQ multiplex PCR, lists solely in-frame clones and lacks some. The sample includes around 78,000 clones, approximately 81% of them seen just once. This material consisted of CD4+ or CD8+ T cells sorted from blood, taken in a trial of the OX40 agonist ivuxolimab. All receptors derive from an adult with an advanced solid tumor such as melanoma, head and neck, liver or kidney cancer.

The chain joins TRBV28 to TRBJ2-5; D unresolved. The CDR3 has 13 amino acids. Germline V gene lookup returns CDR1 MDHEN and CDR2 SYDVKM. The germline V and J ends were trimmed by 4 bases and 1 base, with 7 bases remaining between them. DNA of the CDR3: TGTGCCAGCAGTTCACATACCCAAGAGACCCAGTACTTC. Translating gives CASSSHTQETQYF.

The rearrangement links TRBV4-1 to TRBJ1-2, with no clear D. This CDR3 spans 15 amino acids. The germline CDR1 and CDR2 sequences are MGHRA and YSYEKL. Between the trimmed V and J ends, which lost 0 bases and 4 bases, there was a span of 12 bases. CDR3 amino acids: CASSQETGRSYGYTF. The CDR3 nucleotides are TGCGCCAGCAGCCAAGAGACGGGGAGGTCCTATGGCTACACCTTC.

V gene TRBV19 combines with J gene TRBJ2-7; D might be TRBD1 (6 bases). Germline V lookup: CDR1 LNHDA, CDR2 SQIVND (reference sequence). The CDR3 extends over 15 amino acids. Trimming shortened V by 4 bases and J by 5 bases, and 18 bases separated the two germline ends. The CDR3 reads CASSKQAGVINEQYF. The CDR3 nucleotides are TGTGCCAGTAGTAAGCAGGCAGGGGTGATAAACGAGCAGTACTTC.

The chain is built from TRBV6-1 and TRBJ2-3; no firm D call. V lost 0 bases and J lost 6, with 19 bases in between. Germline assignment: CDR1 MNHNS and CDR2 SASEGT. The length of the CDR3 is 17 residues. In nucleotides, the CDR3 is TGTGCCAGCAGTGAAGCGCTTCAATCCACAGTCGGGGATACGCAGTATTTT. Its protein is CASSEALQSTVGDTQYF.

This rearrangement joins TRBV7-9 to TRBJ1-1, with 7 bases aligning to TRBD1. The CDR3 length is 14 residues. Germline CDR1 is SEHNR and CDR2 is FQNEAQ (reference sequence). The V segment lost 5 bases and the J segment 1 base; nucleotides outside the gene matches: 4. The CDR3 loop reads CASSLRQGNTEAFF. The CDR3 DNA sequence: TGTGCCAGCAGCCTTCGACAGGGGAACACTGAAGCTTTCTTT. Looking up the rest from reference TRBV7-9 and TRBJ1-1 gives the full variable domain: DTGVSQNPRHKITKRGQNVTFRCDPISEHNRLYWYRQTLGQGPEFLTYFQNEAQLEKSRLLSDRFSAERPKGSFSTLEIQRTEQGDSAMYLCASSLRQGNTEAFFGQGTRLTVV.

Details on this clone: No conserved phenylalanine or tryptophan is present at the end of the CDR3, so a read error is the likely explanation. The DNA is left out, because the CDR3 cannot be placed on it with certainty; the CDR3 is given as TCRdb lists it. The chain carries TRBV6-1 and TRBJ1-2. Germline lookup yields CDR1 MNHNS and CDR2 SASEGT. The CDR3 is 13 residues long, counting both termini. The CDR3 spells CASRDNRHSHPHL.

The chain carries TRBV30 and TRBJ2-5; D is possibly TRBD1 or TRBD2 (5 bases each). Per the germline V gene, CDR1 is GTSNPN and CDR2 is SVGIG (reference sequence). Trimming took off 0 bases at V and 5 bases at J, with 13 bases between the two ends. CDR3 length equals 14 residues. CDR3 loop: CAWSVLWGSETQYF. The CDR3 nucleotides read TGTGCCTGGAGTGTACTTTGGGGGTCGGAGACCCAGTACTTC.

The V gene is TRBV19, the J gene TRBJ2-7, with D perhaps TRBD2 (5 bases). V was shortened by 1 base and J by 3 bases, with 13 bases between the two germline ends. Germline-derived CDR1 and CDR2 are LNHDA and SQIVND (reference sequence). CDR3 length equals 15 residues. For the CDR3, the DNA is TGTGCCAGTAGTATAGGAGGGAACGGATACTACGAGCAGTACTTC. This gives the protein CASSIGGNGYYEQYF. The variable domain in full, with the rest retrieved from reference TRBV19 and TRBJ2-7, is DGGITQSPKYLFRKEGQNVTLSCEQNLNHDAMYWYRQDPGQGLRLIYYSQIVNDFQKGDIAEGYSVSREKKESFPLTVTSAQKNPTAFYLCASSIGGNGYYEQYFGPGTRLTVT.

This rearrangement joins TRBV2 to TRBJ1-2, with D perhaps TRBD1 (6 bases). CDR1 is SNHLY and CDR2 is FYNNEI in the germline V gene. The V and J ends lost 11 bases and 2 bases respectively, with 12 bases between them. There are 12 residues in the CDR3. This chain's CDR3 is CAGGTSNYGYTF. CDR3 DNA: TGTGCCGGCGGGACATCAAACTATGGCTACACCTTC. The full variable domain, completed using reference TRBV2 and TRBJ1-2, is EPEVTQTPSHQVTQMGQEVILRCVPISNHLYFYWYRQILGQKVEFLVSFYNNEISEKSEIFDDQFSVERPDGSNFTLKIRSTKLEDSAMYFCAGGTSNYGYTFGSGTRLTVV.